This T cell receptor beta chain comes out of a study of cytomegalovirus exposure and HLA in healthy donors. Germline V gene lookup returns CDR1 SEHNR and CDR2 FQNEAQ (reference sequence). The CDR3 extends over 12 amino acids. V was shortened by 7 bases and J by 7 bases, with 13 bases between the two germline ends. The PCR employed 60 Vbeta primers together with 13 Jbeta primers. Clones were sequenced by immunoSEQ multiplex PCR, and TCRdb holds only the in-frame ones, with some missing. The data show about 120,000 clones, roughly a tenth seen once. The sequenced sample was PBMCs. The sequence derives from a young woman in good health and CMV-seropositive. This chain links TRBV7-9 with TRBJ2-5, with a weak D call TRBD1 (6 bases). CDR3 sequence (DNA): TGTGCCAGCACCAAGGGGGATTCGACCCAGTACTTC. It codes for CASTKGDSTQYF.